A selection of T cell receptor beta chains follows, all from one sample in a study of T cell changes during pregnancy in multiple sclerosis. The method was immunoSEQ multiplex PCR; TCRdb's version includes in-frame clones alone and lacks a portion of them. The data contain 55,000 to 80,000 clones, roughly nine tenths of them singletons. Source: peripheral blood, taken after pregnancy. These receptors originate from a female donor in good health, enrolled as a control in a pregnancy study. CDR3s include the opening cysteine and the closing phenylalanine or tryptophan. The order of the fields is D gene, V gene, CDR3 length, J gene, clone size, CDR3 DNA, CDR3 protein. The D gene is left open where the match is weak. Not every row has a clone size; where given, it reads once, few, many or a size class.

>TRBD2|TRBV4-2|16|TRBJ2-4|NA
TGTGCCAGCAGCCAAGAAGGGGAGGGTCTGACAAACATTCAGTACTTC
CASSQEGEGLTNIQYF
>TRBD2|TRBV10-3|16|TRBJ2-3|NA
TGTGCCATCAGTGAGCTAGCGGGGGGCCGAGGAGATACGCAGTATTTT
CAISELAGGRGDTQYF
>TRBD2|TRBV27|15|TRBJ2-1|NA
TGTGCCAGCAGTTTCTTGACTAGCGGGGGGAATGAGCAGTTCTTC
CASSFLTSGGNEQFF
>NA|TRBV11-2|17|TRBJ1-1|NA
TGTGCCAGCAGCTTAGTCGTGGGGCAGGGTTGGGGCACTGAAGCTTTCTTT
CASSLVVGQGWGTEAFF
>NA|TRBV19|14|TRBJ1-2|NA
TGTGCCAGTAGTATTAGTAGTCGTAACTATGGCTACACCTTC
CASSISSRNYGYTF
>NA|TRBV30|12|TRBJ2-7|NA
TGTGCCTGCTCATACCGAGTTTCCGAGCAGTACTTC
CACSYRVSEQYF
>NA|TRBV27|14|TRBJ1-1|NA
TGTGCCAGCAGTTTTGGGGGGGCGATAACTGAAGCTTTCTTT
CASSFGGAITEAFF
>NA|TRBV10-3|11|TRBJ1-1|NA
TGTGCCGCGGCGGGGGCCACTGAAGCTTTCTTT
CAAAGATEAFF
>NA|TRBV2|15|TRBJ1-4|NA
TGTGCCAGCACCCCACGGGGGTCGGGGGATGAAAAACTGTTTTTT
CASTPRGSGDEKLFF
>NA|TRBV29-1|12|TRBJ2-7|NA
TGCAGCGTTGTTCGGGGAACCTACGAGCAGTACTTC
CSVVRGTYEQYF
>NA|TRBV9|12|TRBJ1-2|NA
TGTGCCAGCAGCCACGAACTGCGGGGCTACACCTTC
CASSHELRGYTF
>TRBD2|TRBV6-1|15|TRBJ2-3|NA
TGTGCCAGCAGTGAAGCCCGACTAGCGGGGGTAGATAAGTATTTT
CASSEARLAGVDKYF
>NA|TRBV10-1|14|TRBJ2-3|NA
TGCGCCAGCAGTAGACTAGTTCCGACAGATACGCAGTATTTT
CASSRLVPTDTQYF
>NA|TRBV10-1|14|TRBJ2-5|NA
TGCGCCAGCAGCCGGGACTCGTACCAAGAGACCCAGTACTTC
CASSRDSYQETQYF
>NA|TRBV30|12|TRBJ2-7|NA
TGTGCCTGGGCCCGGGGTTCCTACGAGCAGTACTTC
CAWARGSYEQYF
>NA|TRBV7-6|14|TRBJ2-7|NA
TGTGCCAGCAGCTTATCATCCCAGGCGGGCGAGCAGTACTTC
CASSLSSQAGEQYF
>TRBD1|TRBV5-4|14|TRBJ1-1|NA
TGTGCCAGCAGCTTCCAGGGGGTGAACACTGAAGCTTTCTTT
CASSFQGVNTEAFF
>TRBD2|TRBV7-2|16|TRBJ2-3|NA
TGTGCCAGCAGCCCTCTCATGACTAGCGGGACTGATACGCAGTATTTT
CASSPLMTSGTDTQYF
>NA|TRBV7-6|14|TRBJ2-7|NA
TGTGCCAGCAGCGCAATGACAGGCTCCTACGAGCAGTACTTC
CASSAMTGSYEQYF
>TRBD2|TRBV15|18|TRBJ2-3|NA
TGTGCCACCAGCAGAGATCCCAGGACTAGCGGAGGCACAGATACGCAGTATTTT
CATSRDPRTSGGTDTQYF
>TRBD2|TRBV7-2|16|TRBJ2-3|NA
TGTGCCAGCAGCTTCGCCCTAGCGGGGGTCGCAGATACGCAGTATTTT
CASSFALAGVADTQYF
>TRBD1|TRBV6-5|13|TRBJ1-1|once
TGTGCCAGCAGTTGGACAGGGGGGACTGAAGCTTTCTTT
CASSWTGGTEAFF
>NA|TRBV5-4|14|TRBJ2-6|NA
TGTGCCAGCAGCCCCAACAGTGGCGCCAACGTCCTGACTTTC
CASSPNSGANVLTF
>NA|TRBV7-9|14|TRBJ1-1|NA
TGTGCCAGCAGCTTACCCGACAGGTTTGGTGAAGCTTTCTTT
CASSLPDRFGEAFF
>NA|TRBV7-6|15|TRBJ1-4|NA
TGTGCCAGCAGCTTAGCCCCAGGGCAGGGTGAAAAACTGTTTTTT
CASSLAPGQGEKLFF
>TRBD2|TRBV4-1|18|TRBJ2-1|NA
TGCGCCAGCAGCCAAGGTTTGGGGGGGGTTAGGTACTACAATGAGCAGTTCTTC
CASSQGLGGVRYYNEQFF
>NA|TRBV5-5|15|TRBJ2-1|NA
TGTGCCAGCAGCTTCCCACTGACAGAGGCCGATGAGCAGTTCTTC
CASSFPLTEADEQFF
>TRBD1|TRBV2|14|TRBJ2-2|NA
TGTGCCAGCACTGGACAGGGGACAGCCGGGGAGCTGTTTTTT
CASTGQGTAGELFF
>TRBD1|TRBV7-9|16|TRBJ1-2|NA
TGTGCCAGCAGCTCAGGCCAGGGGGAAAGAGGCTATGGCTACACCTTC
CASSSGQGERGYGYTF
>NA|TRBV5-4|14|TRBJ2-3|NA
TGTGCCAGCAGGAGGGGACTGATCACAGATACGCAGTATTTT
CASRRGLITDTQYF
>NA|TRBV19|12|TRBJ2-3|NA
TGTGCCAGTAGTGTATCGGGGGATACGCAGTATTTT
CASSVSGDTQYF
>NA|TRBV29-1|12|TRBJ2-7|NA
TGCAGTTGCCGAACTACCAAATACGAGCAGTACTTC
CSCRTTKYEQYF
>TRBD1|TRBV19|14|TRBJ1-5|NA
TGTGCCAGTAGTATTCAGGGGGGCAATCAGCCCCAGCATTTT
CASSIQGGNQPQHF
>TRBD1|TRBV27|14|TRBJ2-4|NA
TGTGCCAGCAGTTCCCGGGACAGGGAGAACATTCAGTACTTC
CASSSRDRENIQYF
>NA|TRBV12-5|13|TRBJ2-5|NA
TGTGCTAGTGTCCAGGGTATGAGAGAGACCCAGTACTTC
CASVQGMRETQYF
>NA|TRBV9|12|TRBJ1-1|NA
TGTGCCAGCAGCGTAGCGGGGACTGAAGCTTTCTTT
CASSVAGTEAFF
>NA|TRBV19|14|TRBJ2-7|once
TGTGCCAGTAGTATAAAGGGGGACTCCTACGAGCAGTACTTC
CASSIKGDSYEQYF
>TRBD2|TRBV29-1|19|TRBJ2-1|NA
TGCAGCGTTGAAGATGAGGGCGCTAGCGGGAGGCGCGCCTACAATGAGCAGTTCTTC
CSVEDEGASGRRAYNEQFF
>TRBD1|TRBV19|15|TRBJ1-1|NA
TGTGCCAGTAGTCTCGGGACAGCCTTGAACACTGAAGCTTTCTTT
CASSLGTALNTEAFF
>TRBD1|TRBV5-4|14|TRBJ2-2|NA
TGTGCCAGCAGTTTGACAGGGACCACCGGGGAGCTGTTTTTT
CASSLTGTTGELFF
>NA|TRBV2|13|TRBJ1-2|NA
TGTGCCAGCAGCCCGACAGCTAACTATGGCTACACCTTC
CASSPTANYGYTF
>NA|TRBV6-5|13|TRBJ1-1|once
TGTGCCAGCAGTTACCGCTCGGGCACTGAAGCTTTCTTT
CASSYRSGTEAFF